This TCR beta chain was identified in a study of T cells in severe cutaneous drug reactions. Study-level points and caveats: One public TCRbeta CDR3 appeared in all seven blister samples, averaging around 14%.

Bulk and single-cell libraries used iRepertoire multiplex PCR with TCR subtype-specific primers. Roughly 90-500 ng of RNA per sample was bulk library input. TCRdb reprocessed the multiplex PCR reads, keeping one entry per CDR3 protein, no DNA. This repertoire includes more than 20,000 distinct CDR3 sequences. The germline CDR1 and CDR2 sequences are MNHEY and SMNVEV (reference sequence). The CDR3 is made up of 13 amino acids. Carbamazepine had induced Stevens-Johnson syndrome or toxic epidermal necrolysis in the sequenced donors. CBZ-SJS/TEN patients of Han Chinese (roughly five) and European (roughly 6) origin supplied blood. As to this clonotype: Its antigen is undetermined.

Specimen: PBMCs. V is TRBV27 and J is TRBJ2-5; the D gene TCRdb calls, TRBD2, cannot be checked with no DNA. This TCR derives from a human donor with toxic epidermal necrolysis, a severe cutaneous drug reaction. The CDR3 spells CASRRESLKTQYF.